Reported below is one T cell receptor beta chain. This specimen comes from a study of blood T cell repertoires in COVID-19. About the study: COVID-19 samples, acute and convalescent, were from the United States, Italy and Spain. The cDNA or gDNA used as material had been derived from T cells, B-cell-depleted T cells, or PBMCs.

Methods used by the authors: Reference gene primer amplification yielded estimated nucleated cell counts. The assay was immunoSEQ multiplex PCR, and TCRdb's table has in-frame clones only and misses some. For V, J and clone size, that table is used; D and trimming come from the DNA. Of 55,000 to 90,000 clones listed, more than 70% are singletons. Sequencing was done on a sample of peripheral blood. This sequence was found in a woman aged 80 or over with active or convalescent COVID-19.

The CDR3 protein is CASRSAGVHEQYF. The DNA of the CDR3 is TGTGCCAGCAGGTCGGCAGGGGTCCACGAGCAGTACTTC. The chain uses TRBV2 and TRBJ2-7; D is possibly TRBD1 (6 bases). The germline gives CDR1 SNHLY, CDR2 FYNNEI. The CDR3 is made up of 13 amino acids. With 6 bases removed from V and 5 bases from J, the gap between germline ends came to 14 bases.